Following are 30 T cell receptor beta chains from one sample sequenced in a study of CD8 T cells in Susac syndrome. The RNA input was roughly 0.45 to 1 ug, and it was reverse transcribed with random hexamers. Via MiXCR, TCRdb re-called the immunoSEQ multiplex PCR reads, giving one row per CDR3 protein. The sample records under 200,000 distinct CDR3 sequences, roughly 96% being singletons. Material: CD4+ T cells from PBMCs. The receptor set was obtained from a human donor in good health.

The chain links TRBV20-1 to TRBJ1-5; D not resolved. There are 15 residues in the CDR3. Germline CDR1 and CDR2: DFQATT and SNEGSKA (reference sequence). V was pared by 1 base and J by 0 bases, with 10 bases between. CDR3: CSARALSSSNQPQHF. DNA for the CDR3: TGCAGTGCTAGAGCTTTGAGTAGTAGCAATCAGCCCCAGCATTTT.

This chain links TRBV20-1 with TRBJ2-3; tentative D call: TRBD2 (6 bases). V lost 5 bases and J lost 0, with 18 bases in between. This CDR3 region has 16 residues. Germline assignment: CDR1 DFQATT and CDR2 SNEGSKA (reference sequence). The CDR3 is CSAGRTGGSSTDTQYF. CDR3 bases: TGCAGTGCTGGGCGCACCGGGGGTTCTAGCACAGATACGCAGTATTTT.

The chain carries TRBV27 and TRBJ1-1; no reliable D call. The CDR3 contains 14 residues. Germline V lookup: CDR1 MNHEY, CDR2 SMNVEV (reference sequence). V dropped 4 bases and J dropped 1 base, with 10 bases sitting between them. The CDR3 nucleotides read TGTGCCAGCAGTTCCCCTCCCCAGAACACTGAAGCTTTCTTT. It specifies CASSSPPQNTEAFF.

The chain uses TRBV15 and TRBJ1-5; D call uncertain. Deletions cut 3 bases from V and 6 bases from J, with 9 bases between. Germline loops: CDR1 LNHNV, CDR2 YYDKDF (reference sequence). The CDR3 is 13 residues long. The CDR3 sequence is CATSSTAFQPQHF. In DNA form, the CDR3 reads TGTGCCACCAGCAGCACAGCTTTTCAGCCCCAGCATTTT.

The chain recombines TRBV6-2 or TRBV6-3 with TRBJ2-2; 7 nucleotides match TRBD1. This CDR3 spans 15 amino acids. After removal of 6 bases from V and 0 bases from J, the junction contained 4 bases not matched to a gene. Per germline, CDR1 MNHEY and CDR2 SVGEGT. The CDR3, as DNA: TGTGCCAGCAGGTCCGGGACAGCGAACACCGGGGAGCTGTTTTTT. Its translation is CASRSGTANTGELFF.

The genes are TRBV3-1 and TRBJ2-1; D is unclear. V lost 5 bases and J 3 bases, leaving 8 bases between the germline ends. Germline V gene sequence: CDR1 LGHDT, CDR2 YNNKEL (reference sequence). The CDR3 consists of 13 residues. The CDR3 sequence: CASSERDYNEQFF. The CDR3 coding sequence is TGTGCCAGCAGCGAGAGAGACTACAATGAGCAGTTCTTC.

This chain uses TRBV25-1 with TRBJ2-7; TRBD2 matches at 7 bases. J gave up 4 bases and V 7 bases, and 10 bases lay outside the gene matches. Germline CDR1 reads MGHDK; CDR2 reads SYGVNS. The CDR3 runs 14 residues. The CDR3 here is CASTDSLAVYEQYF. Here the CDR3 DNA reads TGTGCCAGCACCGACAGCCTAGCGGTGTACGAGCAGTACTTC.

CDR3 loop: CSVSPPQGGADTQYF. In DNA form, the CDR3 reads TGCAGCGTTTCACCACCACAGGGTGGGGCAGATACGCAGTATTTT. The chain recombines TRBV29-1 with TRBJ2-3, with a tentative D call TRBD1 (6 bases). The CDR3 contains 15 residues. Trimming took 5 bases from V and 4 from J, leaving 19 bases between them. Germline V gives CDR1 SQVTM, CDR2 ANQGSEA.

V gene TRBV15 combines with J gene TRBJ2-5; D possibly corresponds to TRBD1 (6 bases). V lost 9 bases, J lost 0 bases, and 8 bases lay in between. The CDR3 consists of 12 residues. Germline-derived CDR1 and CDR2 are LNHNV and YYDKDF (reference sequence). The CDR3 is CATGQYQETQYF. The CDR3 DNA reads TGTGCCACTGGACAGTACCAAGAGACCCAGTACTTC.

This clonotype was observed a single time. The V and J genes are TRBV12-3 or TRBV12-4 and TRBJ2-3, with D hard to call. V was pared by 3 bases and J by 5 bases, with 9 bases between. The length of the CDR3 is 13 residues. The CDR3 here is CASSLISRDTQYF. In DNA form, the CDR3 reads TGTGCCAGCAGTTTGATCTCAAGAGATACGCAGTATTTT.

V is TRBV9 and J is TRBJ2-7; D is unresolved. Germline V gene data show CDR1 as SGDLS and CDR2 as YYNGEE. The CDR3 has 8 amino acids. V was cut by 5 bases and J by 7 bases, with 1 base left in between. CDR3 in DNA: TGTGCCAGCAGGGAGCAGTACTTC. Protein product: CASREQYF.

CDR3 coding DNA: TGCAGCGTTAGACTCCCAACGGGAGGGACCGGGGAGCTGTTTTTT. As protein: CSVRLPTGGTGELFF. This chain links TRBV29-1 with TRBJ2-2, with TRBD2 matching 8 bases. The CDR3 extends over 15 amino acids. Trimming at V came to 5 bases and at J to 5 bases, leaving 10 bases not matched to a gene. The V gene's germline CDR1 is SQVTM and CDR2 ANQGSEA.

The chain employs TRBV21-1 and TRBJ2-5; the DNA was not compared with TRBD1, the D call given in the table. TRBV21-1 is tagged as a pseudogene. The CDR3 sequence is 15 residues long. The CDR3 nucleotides are TGTGCCAGCAGCAAATCTGCCAATAGGGGTGAGACCCAGTACTTC. This translates into CASSKSANRGETQYF.

The chain combines TRBV29-1 with TRBJ2-1; 11 bases align to TRBD1. V shed 2 bases, J shed 7 bases, and the junction held 4 bases outside the gene matches. The CDR3 runs 14 residues. Germline V lookup: CDR1 SQVTM, CDR2 ANQGSEA. CDR3 DNA: TGCAGCGTTGAAATCGGACAGGGGGCGAATGAGCAGTTCTTC. Amino acids: CSVEIGQGANEQFF.

This clonotype has a handful of counts. CDR3 nucleotide sequence: TGTGCCAGCAGCCGTAATAGCAATCAGCCCCAGCATTTT. It is translated as CASSRNSNQPQHF. The gene calls are TRBV14 and TRBJ1-5, with D unresolved. The germline gives CDR1 SGHDN, CDR2 FVKESK. The CDR3 has 13 residues. V was cut by 4 bases and J by 0 bases, with 4 bases left in between.

This chain uses TRBV5-1 with TRBJ1-2; D perhaps matches TRBD1 (5 bases). This CDR3 contains 15 residues. Per the germline V gene, CDR1 is SGHRS and CDR2 is YFSETQ. V was trimmed by 4 bases and J by 3 bases, leaving 16 bases between them. The CDR3 DNA follows: TGCGCCAGCAGCCTCCCGGGACGCCAGCACTATGGCTACACCTTC. Amino acids: CASSLPGRQHYGYTF.

The DNA for the CDR3 is TGCGCCAGCAGCCAAGAGTCTGACGGCGTTTTACCCTACGAGCAGTACTTC. It is translated as CASSQESDGVLPYEQYF. The J gene is TRBJ2-7, the V gene TRBV4-3; no reliable D call. V lost 0 bases, J lost 2 bases, and 17 bases lay in between. Germline CDR1 and CDR2: LGHNA and YSLEER. The CDR3 totals 17 residues.

The chain carries TRBV19 and TRBJ2-1; TRBD2 matches at 7 bases. With V trimmed by 10 bases and J by 10 bases, 4 bases remained unmatched. This CDR3 contains 10 residues. Germline V gene lookup returns CDR1 LNHDA and CDR2 SQIVND (reference sequence). CDR3 sequence reads: CATILAEQFF. The CDR3 bases are TGTGCCACCATACTAGCGGAGCAGTTCTTC.

The genes are TRBV11-2 and TRBJ2-1, with D possibly being TRBD2 (6 bases). The CDR3 consists of 16 residues. CDR1 and CDR2 from the germline V gene are SGHAT and FQNNGV. Trimming took off 5 bases at V and 0 bases at J, with 14 bases between the two ends. CDR3 DNA: TGTGCCAGCAGCGTCACGGGACTCAGCTCCTACAATGAGCAGTTCTTC. Amino acid sequence: CASSVTGLSSYNEQFF.

The rearrangement uses TRBV3-1 and TRBJ2-7; 8 bases agree with TRBD1. The CDR3 runs 14 residues. Looked up from germline, CDR1 is LGHDT and CDR2 is YNNKEL (reference sequence). The V gene end was trimmed by 1 base and the J gene end by 7 bases; junction bases not matched to a gene: 6. The CDR3 reads CASSQGPGGREQYF. Written as DNA, the CDR3 is TGTGCCAGCAGCCAAGGCCCAGGGGGCAGGGAGCAGTACTTC.

This clonotype was counted once. The chain joins TRBV27 to TRBJ2-1; 7 nucleotides line up with TRBD1. V dropped 3 bases and J dropped 9; count of bases not matched to a gene: 11. From germline, CDR1 is MNHEY and CDR2 SMNVEV (reference sequence). This CDR3 comprises 15 residues. The CDR3 here is CASSFPRGQLAEQFF. The CDR3 nucleotides are TGTGCCAGCAGTTTTCCCAGGGGACAGTTGGCTGAGCAGTTCTTC.

The rearrangement joins TRBV2 to TRBJ2-2; D ambiguous. This CDR3 region has 13 residues. V was clipped by 8 bases and J by 6 bases, with 13 bases between them. Germline CDR1 is SNHLY and CDR2 is FYNNEI. CDR3 protein: CASQPPGPGELFF. The CDR3 nucleotides read TGTGCCAGCCAGCCCCCAGGCCCCGGGGAGCTGTTTTTT.

J is TRBJ2-4 and V is TRBV5-4, with 9 bases that match TRBD1. Germline V gene data show CDR1 as SGHNT and CDR2 as YYREEE (reference sequence). V trimming: 3 bases; J trimming: 8 bases; junction bases outside the gene matches: 6. This CDR3 is 14 amino acids long. CDR3 DNA: TGTGCCAGCAGCTCTAACAGGGGGCGAGACATTCAGTACTTC. Protein: CASSSNRGRDIQYF.

The chain is built from TRBV5-1 and TRBJ2-7; 9 positions match TRBD1. The CDR3 sequence is 13 residues long. Germline lookup yields CDR1 SGHRS and CDR2 YFSETQ. CDR3 region: CASSLGTGYEQYV. The CDR3 nucleotides are TGTGCCAGCAGCCTTGGGACAGGGTACGAGCAGTACGTC.

This clonotype was detected only once. The gene calls are TRBV19 and TRBJ2-7, with unresolved D. Germline V CDR1 and CDR2: LNHDA, SQIVND (reference sequence). V lost 8 bases and J lost 4, with 15 bases in between. This CDR3 has 13 amino acids. DNA for the CDR3: TGTGCCAGTTCGACGTCAGAGAAGTACGAGCAGTACTTC. Translating it yields CASSTSEKYEQYF. The full variable domain, completed using reference TRBV19 and TRBJ2-7, is DGGITQSPKYLFRKEGQNVTLSCEQNLNHDAMYWYRQDPGQGLRLIYYSQIVNDFQKGDIAEGYSVSREKKESFPLTVTSAQKNPTAFYLCASSTSEKYEQYFGPGTRLTVT.

The chain has TRBV12-3 or TRBV12-4 and TRBJ2-5, with 7 bases lining up with TRBD2. The length of the CDR3 is 14 residues. Trimming took 7 bases from V and 5 from J; bases not matched to a gene: 10. CDR3 bases: TGTGCCAGCACGGGTGGGAGGGGTCGCGAGACCCAGTACTTC. Translation: CASTGGRGRETQYF.

The chain recombines TRBV20-1 with TRBJ2-5, with 9 bases matching TRBD2. CDR1 and CDR2 (germline): DFQATT, SNEGSKA (reference sequence). The CDR3 spans 12 residues. V dropped 5 bases and J dropped 8; count of bases not matched to a gene: 6. The CDR3 spells CSADSGGGTQYF. The CDR3 DNA reads TGCAGTGCTGATAGCGGGGGCGGAACCCAGTACTTC.

The chain combines TRBV12-3 or TRBV12-4 with TRBJ1-2; a possible D gene is TRBD1 (6 bases). The CDR3 covers 14 residues. The V end lost 4 bases, the J end lost 10 bases, and 19 bases lay between the germline ends. The CDR3 DNA reads as TGTGCCAGCAGTTACGCCCTGGACAGTCGGGTCTACACCTTC. Translating gives CASSYALDSRVYTF.

The V gene is TRBV3-1, the J gene TRBJ1-1, with 8 bases lining up with TRBD1. Germline CDR1 and CDR2: LGHDT and YNNKEL (reference sequence). CDR3 length equals 13 residues. V lost 0 bases, J lost 8 bases, and 2 bases stayed unmatched. CDR3 protein: CASSQDDRGEAFF. In DNA, the CDR3 is TGTGCCAGCAGCCAAGACGACAGGGGAGAAGCTTTCTTT. The whole variable domain, remainder taken from reference TRBV3-1 and TRBJ1-1, is DTAVSQTPKYLVTQMGNDKSIKCEQNLGHDTMYWYKQDSKKFLKIMFSYNNKELIINETVPNRFSPKSPDKAHLNLHINSLELGDSAVYFCASSQDDRGEAFFGQGTRLTVV.

The gene calls are TRBV24-1 and TRBJ2-3; D gene unclear. Looked up from germline, CDR1 is KGHDR and CDR2 is SFDVKD. The CDR3 has 11 residues. Trimming pared 9 bases from V and 2 bases from J, leaving 5 bases between. The CDR3 loop is CATGDTDTQYF. CDR3 DNA sequence: TGTGCCACCGGGGACACAGATACGCAGTATTTT.